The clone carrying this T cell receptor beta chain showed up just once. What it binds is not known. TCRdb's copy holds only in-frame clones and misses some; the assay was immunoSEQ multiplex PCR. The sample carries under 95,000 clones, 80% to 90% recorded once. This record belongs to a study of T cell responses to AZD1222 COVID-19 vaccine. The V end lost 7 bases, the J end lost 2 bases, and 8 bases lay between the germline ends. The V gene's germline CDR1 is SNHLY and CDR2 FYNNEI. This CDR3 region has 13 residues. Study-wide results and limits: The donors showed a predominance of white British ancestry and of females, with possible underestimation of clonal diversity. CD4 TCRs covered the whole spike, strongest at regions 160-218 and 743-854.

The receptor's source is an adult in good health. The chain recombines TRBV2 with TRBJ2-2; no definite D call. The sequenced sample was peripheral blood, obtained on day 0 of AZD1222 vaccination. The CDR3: CASKTDNTGELFF. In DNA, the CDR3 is TGTGCCAGCAAAACAGACAACACCGGGGAGCTGTTTTTT. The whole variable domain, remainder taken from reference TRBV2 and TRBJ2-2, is EPEVTQTPSHQVTQMGQEVILRCVPISNHLYFYWYRQILGQKVEFLVSFYNNEISEKSEIFDDQFSVERPDGSNFTLKIRSTKLEDSAMYFCASKTDNTGELFFGEGSRLTVL.